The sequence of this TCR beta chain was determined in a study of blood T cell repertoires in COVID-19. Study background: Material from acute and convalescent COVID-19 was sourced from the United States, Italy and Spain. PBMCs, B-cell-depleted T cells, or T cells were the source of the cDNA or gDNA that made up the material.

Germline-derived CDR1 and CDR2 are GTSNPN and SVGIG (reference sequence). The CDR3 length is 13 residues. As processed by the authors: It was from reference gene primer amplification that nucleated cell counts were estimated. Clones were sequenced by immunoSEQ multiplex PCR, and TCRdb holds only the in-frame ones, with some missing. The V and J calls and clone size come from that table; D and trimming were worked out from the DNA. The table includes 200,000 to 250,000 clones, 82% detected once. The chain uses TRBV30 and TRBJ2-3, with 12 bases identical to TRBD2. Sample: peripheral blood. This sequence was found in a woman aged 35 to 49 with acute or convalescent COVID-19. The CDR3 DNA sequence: TGTGGCCTAGCGGGAGGGCTCACAGATACGCAGTATTTT. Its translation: CGLAGGLTDTQYF.